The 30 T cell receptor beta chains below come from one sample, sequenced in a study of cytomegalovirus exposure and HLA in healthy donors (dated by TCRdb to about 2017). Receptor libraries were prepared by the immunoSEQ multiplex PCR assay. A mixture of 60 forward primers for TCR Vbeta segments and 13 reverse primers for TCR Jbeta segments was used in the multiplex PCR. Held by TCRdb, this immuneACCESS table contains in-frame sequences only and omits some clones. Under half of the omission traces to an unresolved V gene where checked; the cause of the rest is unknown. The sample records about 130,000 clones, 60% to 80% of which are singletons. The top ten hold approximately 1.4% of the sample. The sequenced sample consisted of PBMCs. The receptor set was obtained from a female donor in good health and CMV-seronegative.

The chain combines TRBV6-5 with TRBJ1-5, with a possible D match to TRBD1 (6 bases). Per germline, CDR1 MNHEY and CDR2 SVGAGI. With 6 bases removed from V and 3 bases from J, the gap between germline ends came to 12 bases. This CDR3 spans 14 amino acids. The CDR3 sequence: CASSQGINNQPQHF. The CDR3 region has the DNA TGTGCCAGCAGCCAGGGGATCAACAATCAGCCCCAGCATTTT.

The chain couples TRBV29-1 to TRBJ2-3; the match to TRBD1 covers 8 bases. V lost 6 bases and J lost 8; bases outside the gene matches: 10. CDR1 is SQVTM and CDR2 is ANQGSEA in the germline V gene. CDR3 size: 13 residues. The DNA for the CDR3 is TGCAGCGTCGGACAGGGAGGTCCGTCTACGCAGTATTTT. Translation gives CSVGQGGPSTQYF.

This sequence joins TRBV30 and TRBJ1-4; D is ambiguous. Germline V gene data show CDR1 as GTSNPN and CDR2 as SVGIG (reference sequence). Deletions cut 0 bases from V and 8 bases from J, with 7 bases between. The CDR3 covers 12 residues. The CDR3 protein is CAWSVLREKLFF. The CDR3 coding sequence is TGTGCCTGGAGTGTACTGCGGGAAAAACTGTTTTTT.

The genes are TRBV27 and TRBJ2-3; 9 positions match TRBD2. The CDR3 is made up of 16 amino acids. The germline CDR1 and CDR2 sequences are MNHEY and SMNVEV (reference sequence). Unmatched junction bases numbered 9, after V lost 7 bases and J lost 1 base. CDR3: CASTFYGGRGTDTQYF. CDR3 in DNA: TGTGCCAGCACCTTTTATGGCGGGAGGGGCACAGATACGCAGTATTTT.

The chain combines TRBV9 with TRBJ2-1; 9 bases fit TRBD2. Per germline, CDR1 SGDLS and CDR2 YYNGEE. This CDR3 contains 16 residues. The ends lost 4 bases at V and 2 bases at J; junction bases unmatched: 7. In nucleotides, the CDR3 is TGTGCCAGCAGCCATGCGACTAGCGGAACCTACAATGAGCAGTTCTTC. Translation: CASSHATSGTYNEQFF.

CDR3 DNA sequence: TGTGCCAGCAGCTTAGGGGACTATGGCTACACCTTC. This translates into CASSLGDYGYTF. The chain joins TRBV5-8 to TRBJ1-2; TRBD1 is a possible D gene (5 bases). Deletions cut 2 bases from V and 3 bases from J, with 5 bases between. This CDR3 contains 12 residues. Germline CDR1 is SGHTS and CDR2 is YDEGEE. Supplemented by reference TRBV5-8 and TRBJ1-2, the full variable domain reads EAGVTQSPTHLIKTRGQQATLRCSPISGHTSVYWYQQALGLGLQFLLWYDEGEERNRGNFPPRFSGRQFPNYSSELNVNALELEDSALYLCASSLGDYGYTFGSGTRLTVV.

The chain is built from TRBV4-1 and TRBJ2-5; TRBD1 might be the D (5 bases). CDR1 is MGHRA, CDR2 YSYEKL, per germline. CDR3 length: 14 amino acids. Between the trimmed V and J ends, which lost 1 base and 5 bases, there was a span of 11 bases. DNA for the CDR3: TGCGCCAGCAGCCAAGGGGCAGGGTGGGAGACCCAGTACTTC. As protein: CASSQGAGWETQYF.

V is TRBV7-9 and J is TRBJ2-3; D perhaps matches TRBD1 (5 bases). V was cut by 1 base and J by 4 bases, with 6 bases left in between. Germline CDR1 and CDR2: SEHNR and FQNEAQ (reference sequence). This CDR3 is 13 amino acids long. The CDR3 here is CASSLGGADTQYF. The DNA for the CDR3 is TGTGCCAGCAGCTTAGGGGGCGCAGATACGCAGTATTTT.

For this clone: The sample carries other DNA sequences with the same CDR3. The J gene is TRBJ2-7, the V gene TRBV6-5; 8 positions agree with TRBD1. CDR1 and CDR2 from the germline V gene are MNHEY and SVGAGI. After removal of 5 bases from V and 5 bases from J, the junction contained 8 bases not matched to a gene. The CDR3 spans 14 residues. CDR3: CASSPGTGPHEQYF. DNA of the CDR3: TGTGCCAGCAGTCCCGGGACAGGACCCCACGAGCAGTACTTC.

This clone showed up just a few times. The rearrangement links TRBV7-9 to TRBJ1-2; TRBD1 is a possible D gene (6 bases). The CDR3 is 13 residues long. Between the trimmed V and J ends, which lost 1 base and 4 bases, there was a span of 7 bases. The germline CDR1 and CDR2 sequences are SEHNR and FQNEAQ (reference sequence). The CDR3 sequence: CASSLGTAYGYTF. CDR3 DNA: TGTGCCAGCAGCTTAGGGACAGCCTATGGCTACACCTTC.

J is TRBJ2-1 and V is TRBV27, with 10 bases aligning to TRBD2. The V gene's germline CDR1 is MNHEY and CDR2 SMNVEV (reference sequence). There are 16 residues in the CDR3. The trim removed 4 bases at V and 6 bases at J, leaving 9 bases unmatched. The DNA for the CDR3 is TGTGCCAGCAGTTCTTTAGCGGGAGGACCGGGCAATGAGCAGTTCTTC. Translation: CASSSLAGGPGNEQFF.

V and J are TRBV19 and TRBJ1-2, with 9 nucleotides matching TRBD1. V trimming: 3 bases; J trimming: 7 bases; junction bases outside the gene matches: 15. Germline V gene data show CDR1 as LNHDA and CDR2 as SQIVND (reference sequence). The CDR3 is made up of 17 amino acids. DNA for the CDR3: TGTGCCAGTAGTATTCTAACGTCCCGGACAGGGGATTCTGGCTACACCTTC. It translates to CASSILTSRTGDSGYTF.

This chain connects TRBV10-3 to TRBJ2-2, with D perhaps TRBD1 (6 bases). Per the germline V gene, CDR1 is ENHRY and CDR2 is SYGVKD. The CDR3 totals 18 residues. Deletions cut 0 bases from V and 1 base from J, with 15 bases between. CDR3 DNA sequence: TGTGCCATCAGTGAGTCGAGCGCCGCGACAGGGAACACCGGGGAGCTGTTTTTT. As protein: CAISESSAATGNTGELFF.

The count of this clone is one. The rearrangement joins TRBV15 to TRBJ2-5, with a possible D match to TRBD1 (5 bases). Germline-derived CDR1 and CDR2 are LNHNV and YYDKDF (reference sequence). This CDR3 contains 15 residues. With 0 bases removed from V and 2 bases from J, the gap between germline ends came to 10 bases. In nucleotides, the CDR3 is TGTGCCACCAGCAGAGATCACCAGGGTCAAGAGACCCAGTACTTC. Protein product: CATSRDHQGQETQYF. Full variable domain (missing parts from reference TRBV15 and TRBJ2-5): DAMVIQNPRYQVTQFGKPVTLSCSQTLNHNVMYWYQQKSSQAPKLLFHYYDKDFNNEADTPDNFQSRRPNTSFCFLDIRSPGLGDTAMYLCATSRDHQGQETQYFGPGTRLLVL.

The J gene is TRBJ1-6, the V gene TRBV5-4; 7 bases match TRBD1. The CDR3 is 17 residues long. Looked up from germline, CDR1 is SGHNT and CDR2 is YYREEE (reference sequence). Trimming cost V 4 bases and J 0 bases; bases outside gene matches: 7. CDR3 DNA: TGTGCCAGCAGCCCAGGGGGAGGAGGCTCCTATAATTCACCCCTCCACTTT. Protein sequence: CASSPGGGGSYNSPLHF.

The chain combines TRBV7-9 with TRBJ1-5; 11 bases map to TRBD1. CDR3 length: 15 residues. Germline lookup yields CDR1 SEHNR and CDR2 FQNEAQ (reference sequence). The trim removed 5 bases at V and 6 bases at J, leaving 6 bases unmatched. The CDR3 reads CASSEGTGGTQPQHF. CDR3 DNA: TGTGCCAGCAGCGAAGGGACAGGGGGTACTCAGCCCCAGCATTTT.

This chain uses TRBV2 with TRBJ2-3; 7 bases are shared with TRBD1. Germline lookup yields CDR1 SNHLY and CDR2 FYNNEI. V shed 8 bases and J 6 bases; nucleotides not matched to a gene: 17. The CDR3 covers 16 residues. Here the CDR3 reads CASPGIGQATMDTQYF. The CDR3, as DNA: TGTGCCAGCCCTGGGATTGGACAGGCAACCATGGATACGCAGTATTTT.

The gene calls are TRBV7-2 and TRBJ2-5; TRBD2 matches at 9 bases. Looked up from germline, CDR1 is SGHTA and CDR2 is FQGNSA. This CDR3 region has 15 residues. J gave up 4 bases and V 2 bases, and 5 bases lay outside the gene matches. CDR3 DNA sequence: TGTGCCAGCAGCTTACATGCGGGAGGGCCAGAGACCCAGTACTTC. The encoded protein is CASSLHAGGPETQYF.

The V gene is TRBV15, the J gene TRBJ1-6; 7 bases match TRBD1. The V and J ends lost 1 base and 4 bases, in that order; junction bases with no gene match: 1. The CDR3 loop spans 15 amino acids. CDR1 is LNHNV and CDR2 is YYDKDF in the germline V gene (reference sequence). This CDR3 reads CATSRGDSYNSPLHF. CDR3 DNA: TGTGCCACCAGCAGAGGGGACAGTTATAATTCACCCCTCCACTTT.

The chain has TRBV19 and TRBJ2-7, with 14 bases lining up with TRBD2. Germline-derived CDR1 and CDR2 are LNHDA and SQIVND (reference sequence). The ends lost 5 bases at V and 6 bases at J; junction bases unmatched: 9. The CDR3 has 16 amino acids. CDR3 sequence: CASSLVGTSGSSEQYF. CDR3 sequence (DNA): TGTGCCAGTAGTTTAGTTGGGACTAGCGGGAGCTCCGAGCAGTACTTC.

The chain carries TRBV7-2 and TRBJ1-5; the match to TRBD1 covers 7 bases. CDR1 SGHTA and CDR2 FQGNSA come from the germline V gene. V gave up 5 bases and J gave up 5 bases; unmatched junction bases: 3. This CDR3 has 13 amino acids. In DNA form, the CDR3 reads TGTGCCAGCAGCAATGACAGGGATCAGCCCCAGCATTTT. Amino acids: CASSNDRDQPQHF.

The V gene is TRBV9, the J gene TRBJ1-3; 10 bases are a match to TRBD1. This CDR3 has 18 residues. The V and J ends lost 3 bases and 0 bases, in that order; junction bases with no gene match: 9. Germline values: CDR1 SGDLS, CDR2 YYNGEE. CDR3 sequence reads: CASSAPGQGPFSGNTIYF. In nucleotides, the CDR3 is TGTGCCAGCAGCGCACCGGGACAGGGGCCCTTCTCTGGAAACACCATATATTTT.

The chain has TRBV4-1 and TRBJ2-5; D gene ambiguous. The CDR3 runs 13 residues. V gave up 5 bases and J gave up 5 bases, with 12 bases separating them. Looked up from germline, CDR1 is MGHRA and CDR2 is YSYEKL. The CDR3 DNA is TGCGCCAGCAGCTGGATACTCGGGGAGACCCAGTACTTC. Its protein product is CASSWILGETQYF.

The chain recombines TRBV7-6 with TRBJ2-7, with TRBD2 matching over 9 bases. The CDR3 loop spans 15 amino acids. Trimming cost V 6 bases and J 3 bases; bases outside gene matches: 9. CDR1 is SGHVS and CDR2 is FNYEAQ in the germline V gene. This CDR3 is CASRVWASGNYEQYF. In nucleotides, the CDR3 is TGTGCCAGCAGGGTATGGGCTAGCGGGAACTACGAGCAGTACTTC.

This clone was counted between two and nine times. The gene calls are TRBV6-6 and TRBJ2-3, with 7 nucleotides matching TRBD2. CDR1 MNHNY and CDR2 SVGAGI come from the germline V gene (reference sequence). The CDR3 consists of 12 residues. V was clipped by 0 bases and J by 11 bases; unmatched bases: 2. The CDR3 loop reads CASSYSTGGQYF. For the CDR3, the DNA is TGTGCCAGCAGTTACTCTACGGGAGGGCAGTATTTT.

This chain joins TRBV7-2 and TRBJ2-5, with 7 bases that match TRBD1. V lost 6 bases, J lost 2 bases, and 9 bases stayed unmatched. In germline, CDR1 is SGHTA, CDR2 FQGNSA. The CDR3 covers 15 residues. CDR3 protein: CASSPDRALQETQYF. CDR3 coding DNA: TGTGCCAGCAGTCCTGACAGGGCTTTACAAGAGACCCAGTACTTC. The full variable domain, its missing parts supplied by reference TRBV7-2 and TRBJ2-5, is GAGVSQSPSNKVTEKGKDVELRCDPISGHTALYWYRQSLGQGLEFLIYFQGNSAPDKSGLPSDRFSAERTGGSVSTLTIQRTQQEDSAVYLCASSPDRALQETQYFGPGTRLLVL.

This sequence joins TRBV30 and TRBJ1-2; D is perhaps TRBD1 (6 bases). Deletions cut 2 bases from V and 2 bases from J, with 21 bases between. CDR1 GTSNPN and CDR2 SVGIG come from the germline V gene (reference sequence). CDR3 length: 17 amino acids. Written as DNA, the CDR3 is TGTGCCTGGAGTCTGGAATTGTGGGACACGACCAACTATGGCTACACCTTC. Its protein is CAWSLELWDTTNYGYTF.

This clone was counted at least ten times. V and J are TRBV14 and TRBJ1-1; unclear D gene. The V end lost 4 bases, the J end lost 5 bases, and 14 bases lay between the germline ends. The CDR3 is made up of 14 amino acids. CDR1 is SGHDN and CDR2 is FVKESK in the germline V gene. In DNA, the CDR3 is TGTGCCAGCAGCCCACGGGCCGCGGGGACTGAAGCTTTCTTT. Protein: CASSPRAAGTEAFF.

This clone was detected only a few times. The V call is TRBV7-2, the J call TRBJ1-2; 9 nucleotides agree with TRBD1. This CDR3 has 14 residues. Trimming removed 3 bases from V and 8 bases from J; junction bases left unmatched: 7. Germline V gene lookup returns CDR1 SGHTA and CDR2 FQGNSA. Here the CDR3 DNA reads TGTGCCAGCAGCTTGACAGGGGGTAGTTGGGGCTACACCTTC. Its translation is CASSLTGGSWGYTF.

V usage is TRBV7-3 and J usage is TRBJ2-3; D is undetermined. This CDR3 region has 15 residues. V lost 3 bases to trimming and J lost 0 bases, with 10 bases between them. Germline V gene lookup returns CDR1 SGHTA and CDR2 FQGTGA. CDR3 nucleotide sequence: TGTGCCAGCAGCTTTGGCGGCTTTAGCACAGATACGCAGTATTTT. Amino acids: CASSFGGFSTDTQYF. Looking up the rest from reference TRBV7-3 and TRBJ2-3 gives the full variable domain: GAGVSQTPSNKVTEKGKYVELRCDPISGHTALYWYRQSLGQGPEFLIYFQGTGAADDSGLPNDRFFAVRPEGSVSTLKIQRTERGDSAVYLCASSFGGFSTDTQYFGPGTRLTVL.